The 3 T cell receptor beta chains below all came from one sample that was sequenced in a study of shared clonotypes between healthy human individuals. This table comes from immunoSEQ multiplex PCR, and its TCRdb copy is limited to in-frame clones, with some not included. The sample has 600,000 to 750,000 clones, over 60% seen once. The sequencing sample was made of memory CD4+ T cells sorted from blood. Subset meaning: CD45RA-negative fraction. The receptors shown here come from a woman aged 25 to 45 in good health.

The CDR3 region is CASRAGDLNTEAFF. As DNA, the CDR3 is TGTGCCAGCAGGGCAGGGGACCTGAACACTGAAGCTTTCTTT. V gene TRBV28 combines with J gene TRBJ1-1, with D possibly being TRBD1 (6 bases). Trimming left V 6 bases short and J 0 bases short, with 11 bases between. The CDR3 length is 14 residues. Germline V gene data show CDR1 as MDHEN and CDR2 as SYDVKM.

This clone has a single count. The rearrangement links TRBV27 to TRBJ2-7; 11 bases are a match to TRBD2. J lost 4 bases, V lost 0 bases, and 5 bases had no gene match. This CDR3 has 16 residues. The germline V gene has CDR1 MNHEY and CDR2 SMNVEV (reference sequence). The CDR3 coding sequence is TGTGCCAGCAGTTTATCGTCGGCTAGCGGGAGGTACGAGCAGTACTTC. It encodes CASSLSSASGRYEQYF.

The CDR3 DNA reads TGCGCCAGCAGCTTGGATATCGGGCGTTCCGAGCAGTACTTC. It yields the protein CASSLDIGRSEQYF. The chain uses TRBV5-1 and TRBJ2-7; no clear D gene. The CDR3 sequence is 14 residues long. The germline V and J ends were trimmed by 0 bases and 6 bases, with 13 bases remaining between them. Germline CDR1 SGHRS, CDR2 YFSETQ.